This T cell receptor beta chain was identified during a study of cytomegalovirus exposure and HLA in healthy donors. General observations from the study: Most observed TCR sequences were rare, whereas some public TCRs were detected in many donors.

Concerning this clone itself: Its matching antigen is unknown.

Sequencing used immunoSEQ multiplex PCR; TCRdb keeps in-frame clones, though not all of them. The table includes about 330,000 clones, around 87% detected once. The V gene end was trimmed by 2 bases and the J gene end by 6 bases; junction bases not matched to a gene: 13. The CDR3 extends over 17 amino acids. Germline V lookup: CDR1 MDHEN, CDR2 SYDVKM. The receptor comes from a woman in her twenties or thirties in good health and CMV-seropositive. V gene TRBV28 combines with J gene TRBJ1-2; 9 nucleotides match TRBD1. The specimen sequenced was PBMCs. The CDR3: CASSLSPPQGAYHGYTF. The CDR3 DNA reads TGTGCCAGCAGTTTAAGTCCCCCACAGGGGGCATATCATGGCTACACCTTC.